A selection of T cell receptor beta chains follows, all from one sample in a study of cytomegalovirus exposure and HLA in healthy donors. Clones were sequenced by immunoSEQ multiplex PCR, and TCRdb holds only the in-frame ones, with some missing. The table lists roughly 240,000 clones, around 84% of them singletons. The sample was PBMCs. These receptors all come from a girl aged 2-10 years in good health and CMV-seronegative. CDR3s include the opening cysteine and the closing phenylalanine or tryptophan. A D gene is named only where the DNA matches it firmly. Some rows mark clone size as missing; the rest say once, few, many or name a class of expanded clone.

V gene: TRBV30
D gene: NA
clone size: NA
CDR3 length: 15
J gene: TRBJ1-1
CDR3 DNA: TGTGCCTGGACTCCCCTAGCCCTTTTGAACACCGAAGCTTTCTTT
CDR3 protein: CAWTPLALLNTEAFF

V gene: TRBV6-5
D gene: NA
clone size: NA
CDR3 length: 14
J gene: TRBJ1-1
CDR3 DNA: TGTGCCAGCAGTGGATGGGCTGCGGGGACTGAAGCTTTCTTT
CDR3 protein: CASSGWAAGTEAFF

V gene: TRBV6-1
D gene: TRBD2
clone size: NA
CDR3 length: 15
J gene: TRBJ2-7
CDR3 DNA: TGTGCCAGCAGTGACGAGGGAGGGGCCTTCTACGAGCAGTACTTC
CDR3 protein: CASSDEGGAFYEQYF

V gene: TRBV7-2
D gene: TRBD2
clone size: NA
CDR3 length: 15
J gene: TRBJ2-7
CDR3 DNA: TGTGCCAGCAGTCATATAGCGGGTGACCACTACGAGCAGTACTTC
CDR3 protein: CASSHIAGDHYEQYF

V gene: TRBV25-1
D gene: TRBD1
clone size: NA
CDR3 length: 18
J gene: TRBJ2-2
CDR3 DNA: TGTGCCAGCAGGAAACAGGGGGCGCTTGGAGTTTTAGCCGGGGAGCTGTTTTTT
CDR3 protein: CASRKQGALGVLAGELFF

V gene: TRBV15
D gene: TRBD2
clone size: NA
CDR3 length: 16
J gene: TRBJ2-1
CDR3 DNA: TGTGCCACCAGCAGTCGACTAGCGGGGGTTTACAATGAGCAGTTCTTC
CDR3 protein: CATSSRLAGVYNEQFF

V gene: TRBV10-2
D gene: TRBD1
clone size: NA
CDR3 length: 13
J gene: TRBJ2-7
CDR3 DNA: TGCGCCAGCAGTGCGGACAGGGACTACGAGCAGTACTTC
CDR3 protein: CASSADRDYEQYF

V gene: TRBV7-9
D gene: NA
clone size: NA
CDR3 length: 17
J gene: TRBJ1-5
CDR3 DNA: TGTGCCAGCCGAGTCGACAGTGCCCTTTATAGCAATCAGCCCCAGCATTTT
CDR3 protein: CASRVDSALYSNQPQHF

V gene: TRBV5-1
D gene: NA
clone size: once
CDR3 length: 14
J gene: TRBJ1-1
CDR3 DNA: TGCGCCAGCAGCGGGGCAGATTTGAACACTGAAGCTTTCTTT
CDR3 protein: CASSGADLNTEAFF

V gene: TRBV6-5
D gene: NA
clone size: NA
CDR3 length: 14
J gene: TRBJ2-7
CDR3 DNA: TGTGCCAGCAGTTCCCCACTAGTATCCTACGAGCAGTACTTC
CDR3 protein: CASSSPLVSYEQYF

V gene: TRBV4-1
D gene: NA
clone size: NA
CDR3 length: 16
J gene: TRBJ1-4
CDR3 DNA: TGCGCCAGCAGCCAAGATCTCGGCAGGCATAATGAAAAACTGTTTTTT
CDR3 protein: CASSQDLGRHNEKLFF

V gene: TRBV5-4
D gene: NA
clone size: NA
CDR3 length: 15
J gene: TRBJ2-1
CDR3 DNA: TGTGCCAGCAGCTTGGTAATGGAGGGCGGCGATGAGCAGTTCTTC
CDR3 protein: CASSLVMEGGDEQFF

V gene: TRBV5-1
D gene: TRBD1
clone size: NA
CDR3 length: 13
J gene: TRBJ1-2
CDR3 DNA: TGCGCCAGCAGCTTTTGGACAGGTTATGGCTACACCTTC
CDR3 protein: CASSFWTGYGYTF